What follows are 14 T cell receptor beta chains derived from one specimen sequenced in a study of blood T cell repertoires in COVID-19. The repertoire was sequenced with immunoSEQ multiplex PCR; TCRdb's copy has only in-frame clones and lacks some. The sample comprises about 42,000 clones, 70% to 90% of which are singletons, and around 2.3% rests with the top ten. The specimen was peripheral blood. The receptor source for this set is a human donor in a cohort sampled during active COVID-19.

V is TRBV19 and J is TRBJ1-2; D is perhaps TRBD1 (6 bases). V was trimmed by 5 bases and J by 5 bases, leaving 21 bases between them. The CDR3 is made up of 16 amino acids. In germline, CDR1 is LNHDA, CDR2 SQIVND (reference sequence). The CDR3 here is CASSPMDSFLLYGYTF. In nucleotides, the CDR3 is TGTGCCAGTAGTCCGATGGACAGTTTTCTCCTTTATGGCTACACCTTC. The full variable domain, completed using reference TRBV19 and TRBJ1-2, is DGGITQSPKYLFRKEGQNVTLSCEQNLNHDAMYWYRQDPGQGLRLIYYSQIVNDFQKGDIAEGYSVSREKKESFPLTVTSAQKNPTAFYLCASSPMDSFLLYGYTFGSGTRLTVV.

This sequence joins TRBV7-6 and TRBJ2-7; the D is unclear. The germline gives CDR1 SGHVS, CDR2 FNYEAQ. The ends were cut back, 2 bases at V and 5 bases at J, with 10 bases in the middle. The CDR3 runs to 13 residues. The CDR3 nucleotides are TGTGCCAGCAGCTTAACTAAGCGCCACGAGCAGTACTTC. Residues: CASSLTKRHEQYF. The full variable domain, rest sourced from reference TRBV7-6 and TRBJ2-7, is GAGVSQSPRYKVTKRGQDVALRCDPISGHVSLYWYRQALGQGPEFLTYFNYEAQQDKSGLPNDRFSAERPEGSISTLTIQRTEQRDSAMYRCASSLTKRHEQYFGPGTRLTVT.

This clone was seen only a few times. The chain is built from TRBV18 and TRBJ1-6; no clear D. Germline V gives CDR1 KGHSH, CDR2 LQKENI. CDR3 length: 15 residues. Trimming stripped 2 bases from V and 14 bases from J, with 19 bases between. Here the CDR3 DNA reads TGTGCCAGCTCACCAGGGCAGGCGGGCTTAAGGGCCCTCCACTTT. It yields the protein CASSPGQAGLRALHF. Full variable domain (missing parts from reference TRBV18 and TRBJ1-6): NAGVMQNPRHLVRRRGQEARLRCSPMKGHSHVYWYRQLPEEGLKFMVYLQKENIIDESGMPKERFSAEFPKEGPSILRIQQVVRGDSAAYFCASSPGQAGLRALHFGNGTRLTVT.

The rearrangement uses TRBV20-1 and TRBJ2-5, with 9 bases aligning to TRBD2. The germline CDR1 and CDR2 sequences are DFQATT and SNEGSKA (reference sequence). V lost 3 bases to trimming and J lost 3 bases; unmatched junction nucleotides: 11. The CDR3 extends over 16 amino acids. Here the CDR3 reads CSASPISAGGKETQYF. In DNA, the CDR3 is TGCAGTGCTAGTCCGATTTCGGCGGGGGGGAAAGAGACCCAGTACTTC.

This sequence joins TRBV5-4 and TRBJ2-7; TRBD2 matches 8 bases. The length of the CDR3 is 15 residues. V gave up 4 bases and J gave up 5 bases; unmatched junction bases: 11. From germline, CDR1 is SGHNT and CDR2 YYREEE (reference sequence). The CDR3 region is CASSLSGGYNHEQYF. CDR3 sequence (DNA): TGTGCCAGCAGCCTCAGCGGGGGCTATAACCACGAGCAGTACTTC.

This clone was counted between two and nine times. This chain uses TRBV16 with TRBJ1-2; D call uncertain. Germline values: CDR1 KGHSY, CDR2 FQNENV. With 5 bases removed from V and 0 bases from J, the gap between germline ends came to 16 bases. The CDR3 runs 16 residues. CDR3 region: CASSGPWRQANYGYTF. DNA for the CDR3: TGTGCCAGCAGCGGTCCCTGGAGGCAAGCTAACTATGGCTACACCTTC. Using reference TRBV16 and TRBJ1-2 for the parts outside the CDR3, the full variable domain is GEEVAQTPKHLVRGEGQKAKLYCAPIKGHSYVFWYQQVLKNEFKFLISFQNENVFDETGMPKERFSAKCLPNSPCSLEIQATKLEDSAVYFCASSGPWRQANYGYTFGSGTRLTVV.

In this sample, this clone turned up once. DNA for the CDR3: TGTGCCAGCAGTTACGGACCTACTTCAGGGCGGGGGGGCCTAAATGAGCAGTTCTTC. This encodes CASSYGPTSGRGGLNEQFF. V and J are TRBV6-2 or TRBV6-3 and TRBJ2-1; 9 nucleotides match TRBD2. V lost 2 bases and J lost 7; bases outside the gene matches: 18. The germline CDR1 and CDR2 sequences are MNHEY and SVGEGT. The CDR3 is 19 amino acids.

This chain uses TRBV2 with TRBJ2-2; D call uncertain. The ends were cut back, 0 bases at V and 4 bases at J, with 18 bases in the middle. Germline V CDR1 and CDR2: SNHLY, FYNNEI. CDR3 length equals 18 residues. Written as DNA, the CDR3 is TGTGCCAGCAGTGAAGCGCTTCGTGAGTCGGTTCTCACCGGGGAGCTGTTTTTT. Translation: CASSEALRESVLTGELFF. The entire variable domain, with the rest obtained from reference TRBV2 and TRBJ2-2, is as follows: EPEVTQTPSHQVTQMGQEVILRCVPISNHLYFYWYRQILGQKVEFLVSFYNNEISEKSEIFDDQFSVERPDGSNFTLKIRSTKLEDSAMYFCASSEALRESVLTGELFFGEGSRLTVL.

The gene calls are TRBV19 and TRBJ1-5; the D gene is possibly TRBD1 (5 bases). This CDR3 comprises 15 residues. V gave up 5 bases and J gave up 3 bases, with 14 bases separating them. Germline V gene sequence: CDR1 LNHDA, CDR2 SQIVND (reference sequence). CDR3 coding DNA: TGTGCCAGTAGTGCCTCCCAGGGATTCAATCAGCCCCAGCATTTT. This sequence encodes CASSASQGFNQPQHF.

The rearrangement links TRBV5-8 to TRBJ2-7; TRBD1 matches at 10 bases. Germline V lookup: CDR1 SGHTS, CDR2 YDEGEE. This CDR3 region has 15 residues. V was clipped by 0 bases and J by 5 bases; unmatched bases: 5. CDR3 residues: CASSLAQTGGDEQYF. The CDR3 DNA follows: TGTGCCAGCAGCTTGGCCCAGACAGGGGGCGACGAGCAGTACTTC.

The V and J genes are TRBV5-1 and TRBJ2-3; tentative D call: TRBD2 (6 bases). Germline CDR1 and CDR2: SGHRS and YFSETQ. Trimming left V 4 bases short and J 1 base short, with 10 bases between. The CDR3 sequence is 14 residues long. The chain's CDR3 is CASSGERGTDTQYF. The CDR3 DNA sequence: TGCGCCAGCAGCGGGGAGCGGGGCACAGATACGCAGTATTTT.

The chain uses TRBV30 and TRBJ1-4; perhaps TRBD1 as D (6 bases). The CDR3 is 12 residues long. Trimming cost V 1 base and J 7 bases, with 7 bases left between them. Looked up from germline, CDR1 is GTSNPN and CDR2 is SVGIG (reference sequence). CDR3 DNA sequence: TGTGCCTGGAGTGGGACAGTTGAAAAACTGTTTTTT. Translating gives CAWSGTVEKLFF.

This clone was seen a single time. V is TRBV2 and J is TRBJ1-3, with 7 bases that match TRBD1. This CDR3 is 14 amino acids long. After removal of 6 bases from V and 2 bases from J, the junction contained 4 bases not matched to a gene. The germline CDR1 and CDR2 sequences are SNHLY and FYNNEI. The CDR3 region has the DNA TGTGCCAGCAGCGACGACAGGGCTGGAAACACCATATATTTT. Translating it yields CASSDDRAGNTIYF.

The chain is built from TRBV18 and TRBJ1-1; no reliable D call. CDR1 is KGHSH, CDR2 LQKENI, per germline. V was trimmed by 3 bases and J by 0 bases, leaving 5 bases between them. The CDR3 is 13 residues long. The CDR3 protein is CASSPSLNTEAFF. The CDR3 nucleotides are TGTGCCAGCTCACCTTCCTTGAACACTGAAGCTTTCTTT.